Shown below are 10 T cell receptor beta chains from a single sample sequenced in a study of vaccination and CD4 T cells after COVID-19. No antigens are known for them. This sample's treatment: roughly 11-day PBMC culture with coronavirus spike peptide pools or control peptides (ViraFEST assay). The assay that was used to sequence DNA from cultured CD4+ T cells was the Oncomine TCR Beta short-read assay. MiXCR, run by TCRdb on the PCR reads, gives a single entry per CDR3 protein. The sample records some 4,600 distinct CDR3 sequences, roughly 21% being singletons. Sequencing was done on a sample of CD4+ T cells from blood, cultured in vitro. Receptor source: a human donor who had recovered from COVID-19.

By sample share, this clonotype is medium-sized (0.01 to 0.1%). This rearrangement joins TRBV20-1 to TRBJ1-2; D not certain. Trimming cost V 6 bases and J 4 bases, with 9 bases left between them. CDR3 length: 11 residues. Per the germline V gene, CDR1 is DFQATT and CDR2 is SNEGSKA (reference sequence). This CDR3 reads CSAGSGYGYTF. In DNA form, the CDR3 reads TGCAGTGCGGGGAGTGGCTATGGCTACACCTTC.

This clonotype was seen only a few times. This chain joins TRBV14 and TRBJ1-1; 8 bases line up with TRBD1. The CDR3 has 15 amino acids. The V segment lost 4 bases and the J segment 3 bases; nucleotides outside the gene matches: 7. From germline, CDR1 is SGHDN and CDR2 FVKESK. The CDR3 spells CASSPRTGWDTEAFF. CDR3 DNA sequence: TGTGCCAGCAGCCCGAGGACAGGGTGGGACACTGAAGCTTTCTTT.

The J gene is TRBJ1-2, the V gene TRBV5-1; D might be TRBD1 (6 bases). This CDR3 region has 14 residues. Trimming left V 3 bases short and J 0 bases short, with 9 bases between. Germline V lookup: CDR1 SGHRS, CDR2 YFSETQ. CDR3: CASSSDSSNYGYTF. The CDR3 bases are TGCGCCAGCAGCTCGGACAGCTCTAACTATGGCTACACCTTC.

This clonotype appeared a single time. The chain recombines TRBV6-1 with TRBJ2-7; 8 nucleotides agree with TRBD1. In germline, CDR1 is MNHNS, CDR2 SASEGT. The V segment lost 6 bases and the J segment 4 bases; nucleotides outside the gene matches: 11. CDR3 length: 15 residues. This chain's CDR3 is CASSTYWTGKYEQYF. The CDR3 bases are TGTGCCAGCAGCACTTACTGGACAGGGAAATACGAGCAGTACTTC.

The chain uses TRBV5-4 and TRBJ1-2, with no clear D. Per germline, CDR1 SGHNT and CDR2 YYREEE (reference sequence). V lost 4 bases, J lost 6 bases, and 10 bases lay in between. The CDR3 runs to 12 residues. In DNA form, the CDR3 reads TGTGCCAGCAGCCCTACTAGGGATGGCTACACCTTC. Translating it yields CASSPTRDGYTF.

The chain combines TRBV7-6 with TRBJ2-1; weak D call: TRBD1 (6 bases). Germline V gene sequence: CDR1 SGHVS, CDR2 FNYEAQ. V lost 0 bases and J lost 6, with 18 bases in between. CDR3 length: 17 amino acids. CDR3 nucleotides: TGTGCCAGCAGCTTAGCGGGACAATCGGCTACCCCCAATGAGCAGTTCTTC. The encoded protein is CASSLAGQSATPNEQFF.

This clonotype was counted between two and nine times. V is TRBV5-8 and J is TRBJ2-2; the match to TRBD1 covers 7 bases. This CDR3 is 16 amino acids long. The germline V gene has CDR1 SGHTS and CDR2 YDEGEE. The trim removed 3 bases at V and 6 bases at J, leaving 11 bases unmatched. The CDR3 protein is CASSYGLQGYAGELFF. In nucleotides, the CDR3 is TGTGCCAGCAGCTATGGGTTACAGGGGTATGCCGGGGAGCTGTTTTTT. The variable domain in full, with the rest retrieved from reference TRBV5-8 and TRBJ2-2, is EAGVTQSPTHLIKTRGQQATLRCSPISGHTSVYWYQQALGLGLQFLLWYDEGEERNRGNFPPRFSGRQFPNYSSELNVNALELEDSALYLCASSYGLQGYAGELFFGEGSRLTVL.

This clonotype turned up a few times. This chain connects TRBV30 to TRBJ2-7; 8 positions match TRBD1. CDR1 and CDR2 from the germline V gene are GTSNPN and SVGIG (reference sequence). V lost 0 bases to trimming and J lost 6 bases; unmatched junction nucleotides: 7. CDR3 length equals 14 residues. The CDR3 nucleotides are TGTGCCTGGAGTGTAGGGCAGGGGGCGGGCGAGCAGTACTTC. Its protein product is CAWSVGQGAGEQYF.

The chain carries TRBV6-1 and TRBJ2-1, with D perhaps TRBD2 (5 bases). CDR3 size: 15 residues. In germline, CDR1 is MNHNS, CDR2 SASEGT. The V end was cut by 1 base, the J end by 6 bases, with 13 bases between. CDR3 amino acids: CASSEVDGISNEQFF. In DNA, the CDR3 is TGTGCCAGCAGTGAAGTGGACGGGATATCCAATGAGCAGTTCTTC.

The CDR3 protein is CASTSRAGVYYEQYF. The CDR3, as DNA: TGTGCCAGTACCTCGCGGGCCGGAGTCTACTACGAGCAGTACTTC. The chain is built from TRBV19 and TRBJ2-7, with a weak D call TRBD2 (5 bases). V was pared by 7 bases and J by 3 bases, with 19 bases between. This CDR3 comprises 15 residues. Germline V gene sequence: CDR1 LNHDA, CDR2 SQIVND (reference sequence).